This is a list of T cell receptor beta chains from one sample in a study of control samples from healthy donors and cancer patients. Method: immunoSEQ multiplex PCR; TCRdb's copy keeps in-frame clones and lacks some. There are around 22,000 clones in the sample; more than 70% occur only once, and over 35% lies in the top ten. The material sequenced was PBMCs. These receptors all come from a man aged 55 to 70 with head and neck cancer. Each CDR3 is given with its conserved first and last residue. The D gene is left open where the match is weak. Size is stated for part of the rows, as once, few or many counts, or as a class when the clone is expanded.

v_call: TRBV7-3
d_call: TRBD2
j_call: TRBJ2-3
clone_size: .
cdr3_aa: CASSFAGGTDTQYF
cdr3_nt: TGTGCCAGCAGCTTTGCGGGAGGCACAGATACGCAGTATTTT

v_call: TRBV3-1/TRBV3-2
d_call: TRBD2
j_call: TRBJ2-1
clone_size: .
cdr3_aa: CASSQGTSGSYNEQFF
cdr3_nt: TGTGCCAGCAGCCAAGGGACTAGCGGATCCTACAATGAGCAGTTCTTC

v_call: TRBV5-6
d_call: .
j_call: TRBJ2-1
clone_size: .
cdr3_aa: CASSPRWGYNEQFF
cdr3_nt: TGTGCCAGCAGCCCGCGCTGGGGGTACAATGAGCAGTTCTTC

v_call: TRBV6-4
d_call: .
j_call: TRBJ1-5
clone_size: few
cdr3_aa: CASSDGWKPQHF
cdr3_nt: TGTGCCAGCAGTGACGGTTGGAAGCCCCAGCATTTT

v_call: TRBV6-5
d_call: TRBD1
j_call: TRBJ1-1
clone_size: .
cdr3_aa: CASTSGQGDTEAFF
cdr3_nt: TGTGCCAGCACCTCGGGACAGGGGGACACTGAAGCTTTCTTT

v_call: TRBV19
d_call: TRBD2
j_call: TRBJ2-1
clone_size: .
cdr3_aa: CASSIRPSGRGSYNEQFF
cdr3_nt: TGTGCCAGTAGTATACGTCCTAGCGGGAGAGGGTCCTACAATGAGCAGTTCTTC

v_call: TRBV5-1
d_call: .
j_call: TRBJ1-1
clone_size: .
cdr3_aa: CASSLEVNTEAFF
cdr3_nt: TGCGCCAGCAGCTTGGAGGTGAACACTGAAGCTTTCTTT

v_call: TRBV18
d_call: .
j_call: TRBJ2-5
clone_size: .
cdr3_aa: CASSPMVREGPFLTQYF
cdr3_nt: TGTGCCAGCTCACCGATGGTCAGAGAGGGCCCTTTTCTTACCCAGTACTTC

v_call: TRBV7-6
d_call: .
j_call: TRBJ1-3
clone_size: .
cdr3_aa: CASSLAGPKSGNTIYF
cdr3_nt: TGTGCCAGCAGCTTAGCGGGGCCAAAATCTGGAAACACCATATATTTT

v_call: TRBV3-1/TRBV3-2
d_call: .
j_call: TRBJ2-7
clone_size: few
cdr3_aa: CASSPYRDYEQYF
cdr3_nt: TGTGCCAGCAGCCCATACCGGGACTACGAGCAGTACTTC

v_call: TRBV27
d_call: .
j_call: TRBJ2-1
clone_size: .
cdr3_aa: CASSFQTPEGEQFF
cdr3_nt: TGTGCCAGCAGTTTCCAAACCCCGGAGGGAGAGCAGTTCTTC

v_call: TRBV19
d_call: TRBD1
j_call: TRBJ1-2
clone_size: .
cdr3_aa: CASSPGTGGYGYTF
cdr3_nt: TGTGCCAGTAGTCCCGGGACAGGTGGTTATGGCTACACCTTC

v_call: TRBV2
d_call: TRBD1
j_call: TRBJ1-4
clone_size: .
cdr3_aa: CASSEGQGVEKLFF
cdr3_nt: TGTGCCAGCAGTGAAGGGCAGGGGGTAGAAAAACTGTTTTTT

v_call: TRBV7-3
d_call: .
j_call: TRBJ2-2
clone_size: .
cdr3_aa: CASSVAGTDTGELFF
cdr3_nt: TGTGCCAGCAGCGTCGCCGGGACTGACACCGGGGAGCTGTTTTTT

v_call: TRBV18
d_call: .
j_call: TRBJ1-1
clone_size: .
cdr3_aa: CASSRQPNTEAFF
cdr3_nt: TGTGCCAGCTCACGACAGCCGAACACTGAAGCTTTCTTT

v_call: TRBV7-8
d_call: TRBD1
j_call: TRBJ2-3
clone_size: once
cdr3_aa: CASSPIHSTGSTDTQYF
cdr3_nt: TGTGCCAGCAGCCCGATACATTCGACAGGGAGCACAGATACGCAGTATTTT

v_call: TRBV4-1
d_call: TRBD2
j_call: TRBJ2-3
clone_size: .
cdr3_aa: CASSQGGGRGPDTQYF
cdr3_nt: TGCGCCAGCAGCCAAGGGGGCGGGAGGGGCCCAGATACGCAGTATTTT

v_call: TRBV14
d_call: .
j_call: TRBJ2-1
clone_size: .
cdr3_aa: CASSQGLLDEQFF
cdr3_nt: TGTGCCAGCAGCCAAGGCCTTCTAGATGAGCAGTTCTTC

v_call: TRBV7-2
d_call: TRBD2
j_call: TRBJ2-1
clone_size: .
cdr3_aa: CASSPTSGAYNEQFF
cdr3_nt: TGTGCCAGCAGCCCTACTAGCGGGGCCTACAATGAGCAGTTCTTC

v_call: TRBV30
d_call: TRBD1
j_call: TRBJ1-2
clone_size: .
cdr3_aa: CAWRDRGDYGYTF
cdr3_nt: TGTGCCTGGAGGGACAGGGGAGACTATGGCTACACCTTC

v_call: TRBV7-2
d_call: .
j_call: TRBJ2-4
clone_size: .
cdr3_aa: CASSLPANGNIQYF
cdr3_nt: TGTGCCAGCAGCTTACCGGCGAACGGGAACATTCAGTACTTC

v_call: TRBV10-3
d_call: .
j_call: TRBJ2-1
clone_size: .
cdr3_aa: CATALSGSYNEQFF
cdr3_nt: TGTGCCACCGCTCTGAGCGGCTCCTACAATGAGCAGTTCTTC

v_call: TRBV19
d_call: .
j_call: TRBJ2-7
clone_size: .
cdr3_aa: CASSLGNEQYF
cdr3_nt: TGTGCCAGTAGTTTGGGGAACGAGCAGTACTTC